Presented here are 10 T cell receptor beta chains from one specimen sequenced in a study of cytomegalovirus exposure and HLA in healthy donors. The PCR was carried out with 60 Vbeta primers and 13 Jbeta primers. Here immunoSEQ multiplex PCR was the method, and the copy in TCRdb shows in-frame clones only, minus some. Its table lists 100,000 to 150,000 clones. Material: PBMCs. The receptors stem from a man aged 18 to 30 in good health and CMV-seronegative.

This chain links TRBV28 with TRBJ2-7, with 9 bases fitting TRBD2. V dropped 7 bases and J dropped 2; count of bases not matched to a gene: 18. The germline CDR1 and CDR2 sequences are MDHEN and SYDVKM. The CDR3 covers 18 residues. DNA of the CDR3: TGTGCCAGCATCTCCCTCCTAGCGGGACGCCCCACCCCCTACGAGCAGTACTTC. It translates to CASISLLAGRPTPYEQYF.

About this clone itself: The conserved closing phenylalanine or tryptophan is absent in this CDR3, likely reflecting a read error. The DNA is left out, because the CDR3 cannot be placed on it with certainty; the CDR3 is given as TCRdb lists it. V gene TRBV5-7 combines with J gene TRBJ2-7; the tabulated D call, TRBD2, remains unverified against the DNA. TRBV5-7 is assigned to the ORF class and has an uncertain function. The CDR3 adds up to 10 amino acids, both ends counted. CDR3 amino acids: CASRGSLLFL.

The chain couples TRBV27 to TRBJ2-7; TRBD2 matches 15 bases. From germline, CDR1 is MNHEY and CDR2 SMNVEV (reference sequence). The CDR3 runs to 17 residues. Germline trimming cut 6 bases from V and 4 bases from J; bases unmatched to any gene: 10. The CDR3 sequence is CASRTGLAGGVAYEQYF. CDR3 in DNA: TGTGCCAGCAGGACGGGACTAGCGGGAGGAGTTGCGTACGAGCAGTACTTC.

V is TRBV9 and J is TRBJ1-3; a weak D match, TRBD1 (5 bases). V was pared by 4 bases and J by 6 bases, with 14 bases between. The germline CDR1 and CDR2 sequences are SGDLS and YYNGEE. This CDR3 comprises 14 residues. The CDR3 region has the DNA TGTGCCAGCAGCCCTCGACAGCGTGAAAACACCATATATTTT. The encoded protein is CASSPRQRENTIYF. Complete variable domain (other parts from reference TRBV9 and TRBJ1-3): DSGVTQTPKHLITATGQRVTLRCSPRSGDLSVYWYQQSLDQGLQFLIQYYNGEERAKGNILERFSAQQFPDLHSELNLSSLELGDSALYFCASSPRQRENTIYFGEGSWLTVV.

The rearrangement joins TRBV5-1 to TRBJ2-7, with D hard to call. The CDR3 extends over 15 amino acids. V was shortened by 2 bases and J by 5 bases, with 17 bases between the two germline ends. The germline V gene encodes CDR1 SGHRS and CDR2 YFSETQ. The CDR3 spells CASSFGPMRRNEQYF. In DNA form, the CDR3 reads TGCGCCAGCAGCTTTGGGCCGATGCGTAGGAACGAGCAGTACTTC.

This sequence joins TRBV28 and TRBJ2-1, with 11 bases fitting TRBD2. This CDR3 region has 18 residues. The germline gives CDR1 MDHEN, CDR2 SYDVKM. V lost 2 bases, J lost 5 bases, and 11 bases stayed unmatched. The CDR3 loop reads CASSLIAGGRSQNNEQFF. CDR3 sequence (DNA): TGTGCCAGCAGTTTAATAGCGGGAGGGCGTAGTCAAAACAATGAGCAGTTCTTC. The full variable domain, with the rest looked up from reference TRBV28 and TRBJ2-1, is DVKVTQSSRYLVKRTGEKVFLECVQDMDHENMFWYRQDPGLGLRLIYFSYDVKMKEKGDIPEGYSVSREKKERFSLILESASTNQTSMYLCASSLIAGGRSQNNEQFFGPGTRLTVL.

This rearrangement joins TRBV5-4 to TRBJ2-7; D possibly corresponds to TRBD1 (5 bases). V lost 0 bases to trimming and J lost 0 bases, with 7 bases between them. Germline CDR1 is SGHNT and CDR2 is YYREEE (reference sequence). The CDR3 extends over 14 amino acids. The CDR3 region is CASSLGGASYEQYF. DNA for the CDR3: TGTGCCAGCAGCTTGGGTGGGGCCTCCTACGAGCAGTACTTC.

This rearrangement joins TRBV30 to TRBJ2-1, with 11 bases fitting TRBD2. CDR1 and CDR2 (germline): GTSNPN, SVGIG (reference sequence). V shed 0 bases and J 9 bases; nucleotides not matched to a gene: 4. The CDR3 consists of 14 residues. Here the CDR3 DNA reads TGTGCCTGGAGTGTGTACGGGACTAGCGGTGAGCAGTTCTTC. Protein product: CAWSVYGTSGEQFF.

The chain links TRBV28 to TRBJ2-3, with D perhaps matching TRBD1 (5 bases). CDR3 length equals 13 residues. Germline CDR1 and CDR2: MDHEN and SYDVKM. V lost 5 bases to trimming and J lost 2 bases, with 8 bases between them. CDR3 sequence (DNA): TGTGCCAGCAGTAGGGGCTTCACAGATACGCAGTATTTT. Encoded protein: CASSRGFTDTQYF.

The chain links TRBV2 to TRBJ2-7, with D possibly TRBD2 on 5 matching bases. The CDR3 extends over 11 amino acids. V lost 11 bases and J lost 3, with 11 bases in between. Germline assignment: CDR1 SNHLY and CDR2 FYNNEI. The CDR3 nucleotides are TGTGCCGGCGGGCGCAACTACGAGCAGTACTTC. Translating gives CAGGRNYEQYF.